Following are 32 T cell receptor beta chains from one sample sequenced in a study of control samples from healthy donors and cancer patients. The method was immunoSEQ multiplex PCR; TCRdb's version includes in-frame clones alone and lacks a portion of them. Among approximately 210,000 clones, roughly nine tenths were seen once, and the ten largest hold less than 2%. The sequencing input was blood. The receptors shown here come from a man younger than 40 in good health.

This rearrangement joins TRBV16 to TRBJ1-2, with unresolved D. Trimming stripped 1 base from V and 0 bases from J, with 9 bases between. CDR1 KGHSY and CDR2 FQNENV come from the germline V gene. The CDR3 sequence is 15 residues long. The CDR3 spells CASSQLRLTNYGYTF. CDR3 in DNA: TGTGCCAGCAGCCAATTGCGCTTAACTAACTATGGCTACACCTTC.

This clone was seen a few times. This chain connects TRBV27 to TRBJ1-2; 7 bases agree with TRBD1. V shed 1 base, J shed 4 bases, and the junction held 3 bases outside the gene matches. Germline V gene lookup returns CDR1 MNHEY and CDR2 SMNVEV (reference sequence). This CDR3 has 14 amino acids. CDR3 sequence: CASSLLGDSYGYTF. The CDR3 nucleotides are TGTGCCAGCAGTTTATTGGGGGACAGCTATGGCTACACCTTC.

The rearrangement joins TRBV30 to TRBJ2-1; D unresolved. The CDR3 extends over 14 amino acids. Germline CDR1 and CDR2: GTSNPN and SVGIG (reference sequence). Trimming stripped 3 bases from V and 3 bases from J, with 12 bases between. Here the CDR3 reads CAWRPRADYNEQFF. CDR3 sequence (DNA): TGTGCCTGGAGACCAAGGGCAGACTACAATGAGCAGTTCTTC.

This chain joins TRBV14 and TRBJ1-6; D unclear. Deletions cut 1 base from V and 5 bases from J, with 9 bases between. The V gene's germline CDR1 is SGHDN and CDR2 FVKESK. The CDR3 is 15 amino acids. CDR3 residues: CASSQANTHNSPLHF. DNA of the CDR3: TGTGCCAGCAGCCAAGCTAATACTCATAATTCACCCCTCCACTTT.

J is TRBJ1-1 and V is TRBV5-8, with D perhaps TRBD1 (5 bases). V lost 3 bases to trimming and J lost 4 bases, with 19 bases between them. The CDR3 runs 16 residues. Germline lookup yields CDR1 SGHTS and CDR2 YDEGEE. This CDR3 reads CASSSGLWMVGTEAFF. CDR3 coding DNA: TGTGCCAGCAGCTCGGGACTCTGGATGGTGGGCACTGAAGCTTTCTTT.

CDR3 nucleotides: TGTGCCAGCAGCTTAGTTCCCGATAGGAGGGGCACCTACGAGCAGTACTTC. Protein: CASSLVPDRRGTYEQYF. The chain links TRBV7-9 to TRBJ2-7; D perhaps matches TRBD2 (6 bases). Germline assignment: CDR1 SEHNR and CDR2 FQNEAQ (reference sequence). V was clipped by 1 base and J by 2 bases, with 18 bases between them. This CDR3 spans 17 amino acids.

The V gene is TRBV5-1, the J gene TRBJ2-2, with 7 bases aligning to TRBD2. Germline lookup yields CDR1 SGHRS and CDR2 YFSETQ. The ends lost 0 bases at V and 4 bases at J; junction bases unmatched: 3. The CDR3 loop spans 15 amino acids. The CDR3 DNA is TGCGCCAGCAGCTTGGTTTCGGGAGGCACCGGGGAGCTGTTTTTT. Translated: CASSLVSGGTGELFF.

The chain links TRBV18 to TRBJ1-5, with D unclear. V shed 6 bases and J shed 8 bases, with 14 bases lying between them. The CDR3 covers 13 residues. In germline, CDR1 is KGHSH, CDR2 LQKENI. CDR3 residues: CASSLGRVEPQHF. The CDR3 region has the DNA TGTGCCAGCTCCCTGGGTAGGGTAGAGCCCCAGCATTTT.

This clone was found a few times. The chain links TRBV5-1 to TRBJ2-1; D remains ambiguous. V dropped 0 bases and J dropped 9 bases, with 16 bases sitting between them. This CDR3 has 15 amino acids. Germline CDR1 reads SGHRS; CDR2 reads YFSETQ. The CDR3 coding sequence is TGCGCCAGCAGCTTGGTTCAAACCCCAACGGGTGAGCAGTTCTTC. Its translation is CASSLVQTPTGEQFF. Complete variable domain (other parts from reference TRBV5-1 and TRBJ2-1): KAGVTQTPRYLIKTRGQQVTLSCSPISGHRSVSWYQQTPGQGLQFLFEYFSETQRNKGNFPGRFSGRQFSNSRSEMNVSTLELGDSALYLCASSLVQTPTGEQFFGPGTRLTVL.

The chain employs TRBV27 and TRBJ1-5; D is unresolved. Germline loops: CDR1 MNHEY, CDR2 SMNVEV (reference sequence). The CDR3 is 14 residues long. Trimming removed 5 bases from V and 7 bases from J, with 15 bases in between. Here the CDR3 reads CASSIRGGPQPQHF. CDR3 DNA sequence: TGTGCCAGCAGTATCCGAGGTGGGCCACAGCCCCAGCATTTT.

The DNA for the CDR3 is TGTGCCTGGACAGCAGGGGATTCCTATTCACCCCTCCACTTT. Its protein product is CAWTAGDSYSPLHF. The chain couples TRBV30 to TRBJ1-6, with a tentative D call TRBD1 (6 bases). In germline, CDR1 is GTSNPN, CDR2 SVGIG (reference sequence). V lost 4 bases to trimming and J lost 8 bases, with 15 bases between them. The CDR3 is made up of 14 amino acids.

The gene calls are TRBV30 and TRBJ2-7, with a weak D call TRBD1 (5 bases). Germline V gene lookup returns CDR1 GTSNPN and CDR2 SVGIG (reference sequence). This CDR3 region has 17 residues. V lost 2 bases to trimming and J lost 2 bases, with 22 bases between them. Here the CDR3 reads CAWSKPSVTGYTYEQYF. The CDR3 nucleotides are TGTGCCTGGAGTAAGCCTTCGGTTACAGGATATACCTACGAGCAGTACTTC. The full variable domain, its missing parts supplied by reference TRBV30 and TRBJ2-7, is SQTIHQWPATLVQPVGSPLSLECTVEGTSNPNLYWYRQAAGRGLQLLFYSVGIGQISSEVPQNLSASRPQDRQFILSSKKLLLSDSGFYLCAWSKPSVTGYTYEQYFGPGTRLTVT.

This clone was observed a handful of times. The CDR3 DNA reads TGTGCCAGCAGTTTATCGACAGGGGCTGGCACAGATACGCAGTATTTT. Amino acid sequence: CASSLSTGAGTDTQYF. The J gene is TRBJ2-3, the V gene TRBV27; 8 bases fit TRBD1. The CDR3 contains 16 residues. Unmatched junction bases numbered 3, after V lost 0 bases and J lost 1 base. Per the germline V gene, CDR1 is MNHEY and CDR2 is SMNVEV (reference sequence).

A single count supports this clone. V gene TRBV19 combines with J gene TRBJ2-3, with 7 bases fitting TRBD1. The CDR3 runs to 12 residues. Germline V gives CDR1 LNHDA, CDR2 SQIVND (reference sequence). Trimming cost V 6 bases and J 9 bases; bases outside gene matches: 6. Here the CDR3 DNA reads TGTGCCAGTAGCACCTGGGGACAGACGCAGTATTTT. It is translated as CASSTWGQTQYF.

The chain couples TRBV6-2 or TRBV6-3 to TRBJ2-3, with D maybe TRBD2 (5 bases). Germline lookup yields CDR1 MNHEY and CDR2 SVGEGT. This CDR3 is built from 14 residues. V was clipped by 6 bases and J by 7 bases, with 17 bases between them. CDR3: CASSREGTLYTQYF. The CDR3 coding sequence is TGTGCCAGCAGCCGCGAGGGCACGTTGTATACGCAGTATTTT.

V gene TRBV11-2 combines with J gene TRBJ1-4, with D possibly matching TRBD1 (5 bases). Germline CDR1 and CDR2: SGHAT and FQNNGV. The CDR3 spans 14 residues. Trimming took 2 bases from V and 4 from J, leaving 8 bases between them. The CDR3 is CASSLQGLNEKLFF. The CDR3, as DNA: TGTGCCAGCAGCTTACAGGGCCTTAATGAAAAACTGTTTTTT.

The V call is TRBV10-1, the J call TRBJ2-3; D gene unclear. Looked up from germline, CDR1 is WNHNN and CDR2 is SYGVQD (reference sequence). The CDR3 contains 14 residues. The V end was cut by 5 bases, the J end by 7 bases, with 16 bases between. The CDR3 DNA is TGCGCCAGCAGTTTCGGGTCCCCTCGAAATACGCAGTATTTT. Translated: CASSFGSPRNTQYF.

V and J are TRBV5-1 and TRBJ1-6; 10 nucleotides match TRBD1. The V and J ends lost 0 bases and 7 bases, in that order; junction bases with no gene match: 4. Germline assignment: CDR1 SGHRS and CDR2 YFSETQ. The CDR3 sequence is 16 residues long. The CDR3 protein is CASSLEGQGWNSPLHF. As DNA, the CDR3 is TGCGCCAGCAGCTTGGAGGGACAGGGGTGGAATTCACCCCTCCACTTT.

The gene calls are TRBV5-1 and TRBJ1-4; 8 positions match TRBD1. The CDR3 is made up of 16 amino acids. Germline V gene data show CDR1 as SGHRS and CDR2 as YFSETQ. Trimming removed 4 bases from V and 5 bases from J; junction bases left unmatched: 10. DNA of the CDR3: TGCGCCAGCAGCACGCAGGAGACAGGGGTGAATGAAAAACTGTTTTTT. Protein sequence: CASSTQETGVNEKLFF.

The rearrangement joins TRBV14 to TRBJ2-1, with 10 bases lining up with TRBD2. Germline lookup yields CDR1 SGHDN and CDR2 FVKESK. This CDR3 has 14 amino acids. The V and J ends lost 7 bases and 4 bases, in that order; junction bases with no gene match: 4. CDR3 bases: TGTGCCAGCACCACTAGCGGGGTATACAATGAGCAGTTCTTC. Protein: CASTTSGVYNEQFF.

This chain links TRBV19 with TRBJ1-2, with unresolved D. Deletions cut 6 bases from V and 5 bases from J, with 10 bases between. This CDR3 region has 12 residues. Germline V gives CDR1 LNHDA, CDR2 SQIVND (reference sequence). The CDR3 DNA reads as TGTGCCAGTAGCTATCGGGGATATGGCTACACCTTC. Translating it yields CASSYRGYGYTF.

The chain couples TRBV9 to TRBJ1-5, with 7 bases fitting TRBD1. V lost 3 bases and J lost 3; bases outside the gene matches: 6. Germline assignment: CDR1 SGDLS and CDR2 YYNGEE. This CDR3 region has 15 residues. The CDR3 loop reads CASSGTGALNQPQHF. The CDR3 region has the DNA TGTGCCAGCAGCGGTACAGGGGCCCTCAATCAGCCCCAGCATTTT.

The chain employs TRBV9 and TRBJ2-3, with unresolved D. V lost 0 bases and J lost 2, with 19 bases in between. This CDR3 comprises 18 residues. Germline V CDR1 and CDR2: SGDLS, YYNGEE. The CDR3 sequence: CASSVARGRRTLTDTQYF. CDR3 bases: TGTGCCAGCAGCGTAGCGAGAGGTAGGCGGACCCTCACAGATACGCAGTATTTT.

J is TRBJ2-1 and V is TRBV7-2; 10 nucleotides agree with TRBD1. Per the germline V gene, CDR1 is SGHTA and CDR2 is FQGNSA. This CDR3 spans 15 amino acids. The J segment lost 4 bases and the V segment lost 5 bases, leaving 5 bases of the junction unmatched. The CDR3 sequence: CASSPWTGGYNEQFF. DNA for the CDR3: TGTGCCAGCAGCCCCTGGACAGGGGGGTACAATGAGCAGTTCTTC.

The chain has TRBV27 and TRBJ1-2; the D gene is possibly TRBD1 (5 bases). V lost 2 bases and J lost 2, with 9 bases in between. Germline V lookup: CDR1 MNHEY, CDR2 SMNVEV (reference sequence). The CDR3 runs 14 residues. Here the CDR3 DNA reads TGTGCCAGCAGTTTAAATAGACAGAACTATGGCTACACCTTC. Translating it yields CASSLNRQNYGYTF.

The CDR3 region has the DNA TGTGCCAGCAGCTTACCTCCTGTACGGCGGGGGACTGAAGCTTTCTTT. This codes for CASSLPPVRRGTEAFF. The V gene is TRBV11-2, the J gene TRBJ1-1; a weak D match, TRBD1 (5 bases). Looked up from germline, CDR1 is SGHAT and CDR2 is FQNNGV. This CDR3 region has 16 residues. V was clipped by 2 bases and J by 5 bases, with 18 bases between them.

Remarks on this clone: The same CDR3 is also encoded by other DNA sequences in this sample. The chain carries TRBV6-4 and TRBJ2-2, with 9 bases matching TRBD1. Germline assignment: CDR1 MRHNA and CDR2 SNTAGT. Losses at the gene ends were 4 bases for V and 5 bases for J; bases not matched to a gene: 2. The CDR3 has 14 residues. CDR3 DNA sequence: TGTGCCAGCAGTGGACAGGGGGGGACCGGGGAGCTGTTTTTT. Translation: CASSGQGGTGELFF.

This chain uses TRBV6-5 with TRBJ1-4; maybe TRBD1 (5 bases). CDR3 length: 14 residues. V was trimmed by 7 bases and J by 2 bases, leaving 11 bases between them. From germline, CDR1 is MNHEY and CDR2 SVGAGI. The CDR3 DNA reads TGTGCCAGCACTAAGGCAGGGACTAATGAAAAACTGTTTTTT. Encoded protein: CASTKAGTNEKLFF.

The chain has TRBV7-6 and TRBJ2-2, with a tentative D call TRBD2 (5 bases). This CDR3 comprises 16 residues. The germline V gene encodes CDR1 SGHVS and CDR2 FNYEAQ. Trimming left V 2 bases short and J 5 bases short, with 15 bases between. CDR3 residues: CASSLLHYTGTGELFF. The CDR3 DNA sequence: TGTGCCAGCAGCTTACTCCATTATACGGGGACCGGGGAGCTGTTTTTT.

The V and J genes are TRBV19 and TRBJ2-1, with 11 positions matching TRBD1. This CDR3 is 15 amino acids long. In germline, CDR1 is LNHDA, CDR2 SQIVND (reference sequence). V lost 7 bases to trimming and J lost 8 bases; unmatched junction nucleotides: 10. The CDR3 here is CASTDGGQGADEQFF. The CDR3 DNA follows: TGTGCCAGTACCGATGGAGGACAGGGGGCGGATGAGCAGTTCTTC.

This clone was picked up a small number of times. The V gene is TRBV7-8, the J gene TRBJ2-7; 8 positions match TRBD1. From germline, CDR1 is SGHVS and CDR2 FQNEAQ. Losses at the gene ends were 5 bases for V and 2 bases for J; bases not matched to a gene: 5. The CDR3 contains 14 residues. CDR3 sequence: CASSITGGTYEQYF. The CDR3, as DNA: TGTGCCAGCAGCATAACAGGGGGGACCTACGAGCAGTACTTC.

The genes are TRBV7-9 and TRBJ1-4, with a weak D call TRBD1 (6 bases). There are 15 residues in the CDR3. V lost 5 bases, J lost 0 bases, and 10 bases lay in between. Per the germline V gene, CDR1 is SEHNR and CDR2 is FQNEAQ (reference sequence). CDR3: CASSTTGTTNEKLFF. The CDR3 DNA follows: TGTGCCAGCAGCACAACAGGGACAACTAATGAAAAACTGTTTTTT.